This T cell receptor beta chain is drawn from a study of shared clonotypes between healthy human individuals. Assay: immunoSEQ multiplex PCR; the TCRdb copy retains only in-frame clones and omits some. Among approximately 400,000 clones, 90% to 98% were seen once, and the ten largest hold approximately 0.32%. The V segment lost 2 bases and the J segment 4 bases; nucleotides outside the gene matches: 2. The CDR3 spans 14 residues. In germline, CDR1 is SGHNT, CDR2 YYREEE (reference sequence). This rearrangement joins TRBV5-4 to TRBJ2-7, with 11 positions matching TRBD2. The sample was memory CD8+ T cells sorted from blood. Subset here: CD45RO+ cells pooled with CCR7-negative TemRA cells. The clonotype comes from a man aged 25 to 45 in good health. CDR3 sequence: CASSLLAGAYEQYF. In DNA form, the CDR3 reads TGTGCCAGCAGCTTACTAGCGGGAGCATACGAGCAGTACTTC.